The present T cell receptor (beta chain) was sequenced within a study of T cells in localized non-small cell lung cancer. Germline V gene lookup returns CDR1 ENHRY and CDR2 SYGVKD. The CDR3 extends over 12 amino acids. V shed 4 bases and J shed 8 bases, with 8 bases lying between them. Comments on this clone: Its matching antigen is unknown.

Study-level results: Multi-region tumor sequencing was not done, so intratumor heterogeneity could not be excluded. In uninvolved adjacent lung, T cell clonality reached its highest value, exceeding tumor. Longer overall survival associated with higher blood T cell density; shorter survival with higher adjacent-lung clonality.

Measured with immunoSEQ multiplex PCR; TCRdb has only the in-frame clones, and not every one. Of tens of thousands of clones in the sample, 85% to 90% were seen once. The specimen was peripheral blood, collected before any cancer treatment. This TCR was recovered from a man aged 18 to 50 with stage I lung adenocarcinoma. The chain recombines TRBV10-3 with TRBJ1-4; weak D call: TRBD1 (5 bases). The CDR3 loop is CAISGTGEKLFF. The CDR3 region has the DNA TGTGCCATCAGTGGAACAGGCGAAAAACTGTTTTTT.